The TCR beta chain under discussion was sequenced for a study of T cell responses to AZD1222 COVID-19 vaccine. This clone turned up a few times. Using immunoSEQ multiplex PCR, the repertoire was profiled, and TCRdb retains in-frame clones only, with some absent. The data show approximately 200,000 clones, with roughly 93% seen just once and roughly 10% held by the top ten. V was trimmed by 0 bases and J by 6 bases, leaving 7 bases between them. From germline, CDR1 is MRHNA and CDR2 SNTAGT. This CDR3 is built from 13 residues. This chain uses TRBV6-4 with TRBJ2-3; D gene uncertain. This receptor was obtained from an adult in good health. The sequencing used peripheral blood, collected on day 0 of AZD1222 vaccination. CDR3: CASSDSESDTQYF. CDR3 nucleotide sequence: TGTGCCAGCAGTGACTCGGAATCGGATACGCAGTATTTT.